The 30 T cell receptor beta chains presented below share a single source sample, sequenced in a study of shared clonotypes between healthy human individuals. Clones were read by immunoSEQ multiplex PCR, and TCRdb kept only the in-frame ones, dropping some. Of 2,500,000 or so clones in the sample, 80% to 95% were seen once. The sequenced sample was naive CD4+ T cells from PBMCs. Specified subset: CD45RA+ positively selected. These receptors all come from a man younger than 35 in good health. Some clones in this sample may be carry-over from other donors' samples.

The chain couples TRBV7-2 to TRBJ2-1; 8 nucleotides align to TRBD2. This CDR3 has 17 amino acids. Germline V lookup: CDR1 SGHTA, CDR2 FQGNSA. J was trimmed by 2 bases and V by 2 bases; bases with no gene match: 8. The CDR3 reads CASSLLRHGRAYNEQFF. The DNA of the CDR3 is TGTGCCAGCAGCTTACTTCGGCACGGGAGGGCCTACAATGAGCAGTTCTTC.

This chain links TRBV7-8 with TRBJ1-5, with TRBD1 as a possible D gene (5 bases). V was pared by 8 bases and J by 5 bases, with 13 bases between. CDR1 is SGHVS, CDR2 FQNEAQ, per germline. The CDR3 consists of 13 residues. This CDR3 is CASGAGIDQPQHF. The CDR3 DNA is TGTGCCAGCGGCGCAGGGATCGATCAGCCCCAGCATTTT.

The J gene is TRBJ2-1, the V gene TRBV6-6; 7 nucleotides match TRBD1. This CDR3 comprises 16 residues. CDR1 MNHNY and CDR2 SVGAGI come from the germline V gene (reference sequence). Trimming took 8 bases from V and 0 from J; bases not matched to a gene: 10. The CDR3 DNA is TGTGCCAGCGGTACCCGGACAGGTAGCTCCTACAATGAGCAGTTCTTC. It encodes CASGTRTGSSYNEQFF.

The rearrangement uses TRBV18 and TRBJ1-1; perhaps TRBD1 as D (6 bases). Germline CDR1 KGHSH, CDR2 LQKENI. V gave up 0 bases and J gave up 2 bases, with 10 bases separating them. CDR3 length equals 15 residues. CDR3 DNA sequence: TGTGCCAGCTCACCACCGGCAGGGGTAAACACTGAAGCTTTCTTT. The encoded protein is CASSPPAGVNTEAFF.

The chain uses TRBV5-1 and TRBJ2-3; TRBD2 aligns across 7 bases. The CDR3 sequence is 16 residues long. V lost 4 bases to trimming and J lost 0 bases; unmatched junction nucleotides: 8. Germline V lookup: CDR1 SGHRS, CDR2 YFSETQ. The CDR3 loop is CASSPRPGLSTDTQYF. The CDR3 nucleotides are TGCGCCAGCAGCCCTCGTCCGGGACTAAGCACAGATACGCAGTATTTT.

V gene TRBV7-3 combines with J gene TRBJ2-1; 14 nucleotides match TRBD2. The CDR3 consists of 16 residues. With 4 bases clipped from V and 15 bases from J, the junction kept 14 bases outside the gene matches. CDR1 and CDR2 from the germline V gene are SGHTA and FQGTGA. The CDR3 is CASSSRPQGLAGELFF. The CDR3 DNA follows: TGTGCCAGCAGCTCTAGGCCACAGGGACTAGCGGGAGAACTGTTCTTC.

This clone was detected once. V gene TRBV29-1 combines with J gene TRBJ2-7, with D perhaps being TRBD1 or TRBD2 (6 bases each). Germline CDR1 SQVTM, CDR2 ANQGSEA. The V gene lost 6 bases and the J gene lost 3 bases, with 15 bases spanning the gap. The CDR3 totals 13 residues. The CDR3 sequence: CSVEKGGGYEQYF. CDR3 sequence (DNA): TGCAGCGTGGAAAAGGGGGGTGGCTACGAGCAGTACTTC.

Of note for this clone: Distinct nucleotide sequences in the sample also encode this CDR3. This rearrangement joins TRBV9 to TRBJ2-7; possible D gene TRBD2, 6 bases. V lost 0 bases, J lost 0 bases, and 10 bases lay in between. Germline values: CDR1 SGDLS, CDR2 YYNGEE. The CDR3 runs to 15 residues. This CDR3 reads CASSVAGGSSYEQYF. CDR3 nucleotides: TGTGCCAGCAGCGTAGCTGGAGGGAGCTCCTACGAGCAGTACTTC.

With regard to this clone: This specimen includes other DNA sequences encoding the same CDR3. The gene calls are TRBV6-5 and TRBJ2-3; D not resolved. V lost 2 bases and J 6 bases, leaving 3 bases between the germline ends. The CDR3 has 11 amino acids. Per germline, CDR1 MNHEY and CDR2 SVGAGI. DNA of the CDR3: TGTGCCAGCAGTTACGGCGATACGCAGTATTTT. It yields the protein CASSYGDTQYF.

The rearrangement links TRBV28 to TRBJ2-6; the D is unclear. This CDR3 comprises 16 residues. The germline V gene has CDR1 MDHEN and CDR2 SYDVKM. V lost 6 bases and J 0 bases, leaving 12 bases between the germline ends. The CDR3 protein is CASSIGGASGANVLTF. The CDR3 nucleotides read TGTGCCAGCAGCATAGGCGGAGCCTCTGGGGCCAACGTCCTGACTTTC.

About this clone: Other DNA sequences in the sample encode the same CDR3. V and J are TRBV2 and TRBJ1-3, with D hard to call. The germline gives CDR1 SNHLY, CDR2 FYNNEI. The CDR3 runs 13 residues. V dropped 4 bases and J dropped 2 bases, with 6 bases sitting between them. The CDR3 sequence is CASSVGPGNTIYF. Written as DNA, the CDR3 is TGTGCCAGCAGTGTAGGCCCTGGAAACACCATATATTTT.

This sequence joins TRBV5-1 and TRBJ2-7, with TRBD2 matching over 10 bases. This CDR3 is 15 amino acids long. The V and J ends lost 3 bases and 3 bases, in that order; junction bases with no gene match: 6. Germline loops: CDR1 SGHRS, CDR2 YFSETQ. This chain's CDR3 is CASSSGLADHYEQYF. CDR3 in DNA: TGCGCCAGCAGCTCCGGACTAGCGGACCACTACGAGCAGTACTTC.

This chain connects TRBV5-1 to TRBJ2-1, with 10 bases fitting TRBD2. This CDR3 has 15 amino acids. Germline V gene data show CDR1 as SGHRS and CDR2 as YFSETQ. V trimming: 2 bases; J trimming: 6 bases; junction bases outside the gene matches: 5. CDR3 DNA: TGCGCCAGCAGCTTTCTGACTAGCGGGTTCAATGAGCAGTTCTTC. This encodes CASSFLTSGFNEQFF. The whole variable domain, remainder taken from reference TRBV5-1 and TRBJ2-1, is KAGVTQTPRYLIKTRGQQVTLSCSPISGHRSVSWYQQTPGQGLQFLFEYFSETQRNKGNFPGRFSGRQFSNSRSEMNVSTLELGDSALYLCASSFLTSGFNEQFFGPGTRLTVL.

The chain is built from TRBV4-2 and TRBJ2-7; D is undetermined. The V end lost 1 base, the J end lost 3 bases, and 13 bases lay between the germline ends. CDR3 length: 15 residues. The germline CDR1 and CDR2 sequences are LGHNA and YNFKEQ. The CDR3 coding sequence is TGTGCCAGCAGCCAAGCCTCTAGGACCCTCTACGAGCAGTACTTC. It is translated as CASSQASRTLYEQYF.

The V call is TRBV10-3, the J call TRBJ2-3, with TRBD2 matching over 13 bases. CDR3 size: 18 residues. Losses at the gene ends were 4 bases for V and 3 bases for J; bases not matched to a gene: 10. CDR1 and CDR2 (germline): ENHRY, SYGVKD. The CDR3 nucleotides are TGTGCCATCAGTGGGACTAGCGGGAGAGGAGGGGGAACAGATACGCAGTATTTT. Protein sequence: CAISGTSGRGGGTDTQYF.

Here the CDR3 reads CASSLVGNNNQPQHF. The CDR3 DNA reads TGTGCCAGCAGCTTAGTTGGGAATAACAATCAGCCCCAGCATTTT. The chain joins TRBV7-2 to TRBJ1-5; D not certain. Between the trimmed V and J ends, which lost 1 base and 3 bases, there was a span of 10 bases. CDR1 and CDR2 (germline): SGHTA, FQGNSA. CDR3 length equals 15 residues.

The chain employs TRBV4-2 and TRBJ1-4, with D possibly TRBD1 on 5 matching bases. Per germline, CDR1 LGHNA and CDR2 YNFKEQ. V was shortened by 3 bases and J by 8 bases, with 16 bases between the two germline ends. The CDR3 spans 15 residues. This chain's CDR3 is CASSHTGGRQEKLFF. The CDR3 DNA reads as TGTGCCAGCAGCCATACAGGAGGAAGGCAGGAAAAACTGTTTTTT.

This chain uses TRBV28 with TRBJ2-1; 7 nucleotides line up with TRBD2. The CDR3 runs 15 residues. Unmatched junction bases numbered 8, after V lost 6 bases and J lost 3 bases. Germline CDR1 reads MDHEN; CDR2 reads SYDVKM. For the CDR3, the DNA is TGTGCCAGCAGCACCAGCGGGATGATCTACAATGAGCAGTTCTTC. It encodes CASSTSGMIYNEQFF.

CDR3 DNA: TGTGCCAGCAGTGCGAGCTCCTACGAGCAGTACTTC. This encodes CASSASSYEQYF. V usage is TRBV2 and J usage is TRBJ2-7; D uncertain. V lost 4 bases, J lost 0 bases, and 4 bases lay in between. The CDR3 is 12 amino acids. Germline V lookup: CDR1 SNHLY, CDR2 FYNNEI.

The rearrangement uses TRBV5-6 and TRBJ2-3; 10 bases are shared with TRBD1. The CDR3 contains 15 residues. V shed 5 bases, J shed 6 bases, and the junction held 9 bases outside the gene matches. Germline CDR1 and CDR2: SGHDT and YYEEEE. The DNA of the CDR3 is TGTGCCAGCAGTTCCGGGACAGGGGAATCGGATACGCAGTATTTT. Protein product: CASSSGTGESDTQYF.

With respect to this clone: Other nucleotide sequences in the sample specify the same CDR3. The chain couples TRBV7-6 to TRBJ2-5; D not certain. The CDR3 has 13 amino acids. V lost 2 bases to trimming and J lost 1 base, with 5 bases between them. Germline CDR1 SGHVS, CDR2 FNYEAQ. CDR3 nucleotides: TGTGCCAGCAGCTTACTGGCCCAAGAGACCCAGTACTTC. Protein product: CASSLLAQETQYF.

The rearrangement joins TRBV28 to TRBJ2-6; no reliable D call. The V end was cut by 3 bases, the J end by 2 bases, with 8 bases between. This CDR3 spans 15 amino acids. Germline V gives CDR1 MDHEN, CDR2 SYDVKM. The CDR3 sequence is CASSLLVPGANVLTF. CDR3 in DNA: TGTGCCAGCAGTTTGTTGGTCCCTGGGGCCAACGTCCTGACTTTC. Drawing the rest from reference TRBV28 and TRBJ2-6, the complete variable domain is DVKVTQSSRYLVKRTGEKVFLECVQDMDHENMFWYRQDPGLGLRLIYFSYDVKMKEKGDIPEGYSVSREKKERFSLILESASTNQTSMYLCASSLLVPGANVLTFGAGSRLTVL.

This clone has more than one count but fewer than ten. The sample carries other DNA sequences with the same CDR3. V gene TRBV28 combines with J gene TRBJ1-5; D remains unclear. The CDR3 consists of 12 residues. The germline V and J ends were trimmed by 6 bases and 6 bases, with 9 bases remaining between them. Germline V lookup: CDR1 MDHEN, CDR2 SYDVKM. The CDR3 is CASSPLGQPQHF. Written as DNA, the CDR3 is TGTGCCAGCAGCCCCCTAGGTCAGCCCCAGCATTTT.

This chain links TRBV13 with TRBJ2-7; TRBD1 matches 9 bases. From germline, CDR1 is PRHDT and CDR2 FYEKMQ (reference sequence). Germline trimming cut 2 bases from V and 1 base from J; bases unmatched to any gene: 12. The CDR3 covers 18 residues. The DNA of the CDR3 is TGTGCCAGCAGCTTAAAGTCCCCGGGACAGGGCTTTTCCTACGAGCAGTACTTC. Protein sequence: CASSLKSPGQGFSYEQYF.

J is TRBJ2-7 and V is TRBV4-1, with TRBD2 matching 7 bases. The length of the CDR3 is 15 residues. The J segment lost 0 bases and the V segment lost 4 bases, leaving 6 bases of the junction unmatched. Looked up from germline, CDR1 is MGHRA and CDR2 is YSYEKL. This CDR3 is CASSRSGGSSYEQYF. The CDR3 DNA is TGCGCCAGCAGCCGGTCGGGCGGGAGCTCCTACGAGCAGTACTTC.

The J gene is TRBJ1-2, the V gene TRBV5-4, with no clear D. Germline CDR1 and CDR2: SGHNT and YYREEE (reference sequence). The CDR3 is 12 residues long. V lost 5 bases and J lost 3, with 8 bases in between. The CDR3: CASRGGDYGYTF. CDR3 DNA sequence: TGTGCCAGCAGGGGCGGGGACTATGGCTACACCTTC.

This chain connects TRBV18 to TRBJ1-3; D is undetermined. V was clipped by 4 bases and J by 2 bases, with 15 bases between them. The CDR3 has 16 residues. Germline CDR1 reads KGHSH; CDR2 reads LQKENI. CDR3 in amino acids: CASSRRDQAAGNTIYF. The CDR3 nucleotides are TGTGCCAGCTCACGACGTGATCAGGCAGCTGGAAACACCATATATTTT.

This chain uses TRBV5-1 with TRBJ2-2; D remains ambiguous. V shed 5 bases and J shed 5 bases, with 19 bases lying between them. Germline V gene sequence: CDR1 SGHRS, CDR2 YFSETQ. There are 16 residues in the CDR3. Here the CDR3 DNA reads TGCGCCAGCAGGATCAAGACGGATTCTCCGACCGGGGAGCTGTTTTTT. It translates to CASRIKTDSPTGELFF. The full variable domain, completed using reference TRBV5-1 and TRBJ2-2, is KAGVTQTPRYLIKTRGQQVTLSCSPISGHRSVSWYQQTPGQGLQFLFEYFSETQRNKGNFPGRFSGRQFSNSRSEMNVSTLELGDSALYLCASRIKTDSPTGELFFGEGSRLTVL.

The rearrangement joins TRBV5-1 to TRBJ2-1; 9 bases agree with TRBD1. CDR3 length: 16 amino acids. With 0 bases clipped from V and 3 bases from J, the junction kept 4 bases outside the gene matches. From germline, CDR1 is SGHRS and CDR2 YFSETQ. The CDR3 sequence is CASSLDPGQGYNEQFF. DNA of the CDR3: TGCGCCAGCAGCTTGGATCCGGGACAGGGCTACAATGAGCAGTTCTTC.

For this clone: The junction differs from germline at one of its ends, possibly a read error. The chain recombines TRBV6-4 with TRBJ2-2; D gene ambiguous. Germline V gene data show CDR1 as MRHNA and CDR2 as SNTAGT. This CDR3 is 14 amino acids long. The chain's CDR3 is CASSEWSVTRELFF. The CDR3 region has the DNA TGTGCCAGCAGTGAATGGTCTGTCACCAGGGAGCTGTTTTTT.